Listed here are 15 T cell receptor beta chains from one sample, sequenced in a study of T cells in Graves' hyperthyroidism and ophthalmopathy. TCR beta CDR3 regions were amplified from RNA transcripts. The HTBI primer set was used in a first-round RT-PCR of the TCR CDR3. TCRdb recomputed calls from the multiplex PCR reads with MiXCR, one row per CDR3 protein. The sample gives 300,000 to 450,000 distinct CDR3 sequences, approximately 15% of which show up once; approximately 11% is in the top ten. The specimen sequenced was blood. These receptors were obtained from a woman aged 55-69 years with Graves' hyperthyroidism.

This clonotype was seen just once. Given a much more abundant clone one base away, this may be a read error. V is TRBV18 and J is TRBJ2-7, with D unresolved. CDR3 length equals 13 residues. Germline CDR1 KGHSH, CDR2 LQKENI. As DNA, the CDR3 is TGTGCCAGCTCACCAACCAAGTCCTACGGGCAGTACTTC. It translates to CASSPTKSYGQYF.

This clonotype was recorded a few times. The V call is TRBV4-1, the J call TRBJ1-3, with unresolved D. This CDR3 region has 15 residues. Per the germline V gene, CDR1 is MGHRA and CDR2 is YSYEKL. V lost 0 bases and J lost 4, with 10 bases in between. The CDR3 loop reads CASSQDGGFGNTIYF. Here the CDR3 DNA reads TGCGCCAGCAGCCAAGACGGAGGGTTCGGAAACACCATATATTTT.

The rearrangement uses TRBV27 and TRBJ2-3; maybe TRBD1 (6 bases). The CDR3 spans 15 residues. V was trimmed by 2 bases and J by 1 base, leaving 10 bases between them. Germline V gene data show CDR1 as MNHEY and CDR2 as SMNVEV (reference sequence). For the CDR3, the DNA is TGTGCCAGCAGTTTAAGACAGGACGGCACAGATACGCAGTATTTT. It codes for CASSLRQDGTDTQYF.

Notes on this clonotype: This CDR3 is missing its conserved last phenylalanine or tryptophan, likely due to a read error. This chain links TRBV5-5 with TRBJ1-1, with unresolved D. The V gene lost 4 bases and the J gene lost 4 bases, with 20 bases spanning the gap. The CDR3 runs 16 residues. Germline V gene sequence: CDR1 SGHKS, CDR2 YYEKEE (reference sequence). Here the CDR3 DNA reads TGTGCCAGCAGCAAAACTATCACGGGCTTGGGCACTGAAGCTTTCCTT. This encodes CASSKTITGLGTEAFL.

The rearrangement uses TRBV6-1 and TRBJ2-5; TRBD2 matches 9 bases. This CDR3 is 15 amino acids long. Looked up from germline, CDR1 is MNHNS and CDR2 is SASEGT. The trim removed 7 bases at V and 5 bases at J, leaving 11 bases unmatched. The CDR3 loop reads CASTETAGGGETQYF. In DNA, the CDR3 is TGTGCCAGCACCGAGACAGCGGGGGGAGGGGAGACCCAGTACTTC.

At least ten counts were recorded for this clonotype. The CDR3 nucleotides are TGTGCCAGCAGTTCAGGGTTGGGGAGCTATGGCTACACCTTC. Residues: CASSSGLGSYGYTF. The chain joins TRBV27 to TRBJ1-2; the D gene is possibly TRBD1 (5 bases). The V gene's germline CDR1 is MNHEY and CDR2 SMNVEV (reference sequence). This CDR3 is 14 amino acids long. With 4 bases removed from V and 4 bases from J, the gap between germline ends came to 13 bases.

The sample holds a few counts of this clonotype. The chain employs TRBV5-4 and TRBJ1-2, with 7 nucleotides matching TRBD1. The CDR3 has 15 residues. J gave up 7 bases and V 0 bases, and 9 bases lay outside the gene matches. Germline V gives CDR1 SGHNT, CDR2 YYREEE (reference sequence). The CDR3 DNA follows: TGTGCCAGCAGCTTGGGTGGACAGGCCCTATTTGGCTACACCTTC. This translates into CASSLGGQALFGYTF. The entire variable domain, with the rest obtained from reference TRBV5-4 and TRBJ1-2, is as follows: ETGVTQSPTHLIKTRGQQVTLRCSSQSGHNTVSWYQQALGQGPQFIFQYYREEENGRGNFPPRFSGLQFPNYSSELNVNALELDDSALYLCASSLGGQALFGYTFGSGTRLTVV.

This clonotype has ten or more counts. The gene calls are TRBV30 and TRBJ2-1; tentatively, D is TRBD1 or TRBD2 (5 bases each). V lost 3 bases and J lost 9, with 9 bases in between. The length of the CDR3 is 11 residues. CDR1 and CDR2 from the germline V gene are GTSNPN and SVGIG (reference sequence). The CDR3 region is CAWRTGTEQFF. The CDR3 DNA reads TGTGCCTGGAGGACGGGGACTGAGCAGTTCTTC.

This clonotype was observed at least ten times. The CDR3 protein is CASSLGLHSYEQYF. The DNA for the CDR3 is TGCGCCAGCAGCCTGGGACTCCACTCCTACGAGCAGTACTTC. The chain employs TRBV5-1 and TRBJ2-7; a possible D gene is TRBD2 (6 bases). Per germline, CDR1 SGHRS and CDR2 YFSETQ. The CDR3 sequence is 14 residues long. The V gene lost 4 bases and the J gene lost 0 bases, with 11 bases spanning the gap.

The CDR3 nucleotides read TGTGCCAGCCCCACACGGCAGGAGATCATGAACACTGAAGCTTTCTTT. Translated: CASPTRQEIMNTEAFF. The chain has TRBV18 and TRBJ1-1; D ambiguous. There are 16 residues in the CDR3. V was cut by 8 bases and J by 0 bases, with 19 bases left in between. Germline CDR1 KGHSH, CDR2 LQKENI. Combining the CDR3 with reference TRBV18 and TRBJ1-1 gives the whole variable domain NAGVMQNPRHLVRRRGQEARLRCSPMKGHSHVYWYRQLPEEGLKFMVYLQKENIIDESGMPKERFSAEFPKEGPSILRIQQVVRGDSAAYFCASPTRQEIMNTEAFFGQGTRLTVV.

The chain links TRBV7-9 to TRBJ2-2; no clear D. V lost 5 bases and J 6 bases, leaving 19 bases between the germline ends. This CDR3 comprises 16 residues. Per germline, CDR1 SEHNR and CDR2 FQNEAQ (reference sequence). The CDR3 spells CASSTAPTYRAGELFF. DNA for the CDR3: TGTGCCAGCAGCACCGCACCCACTTATCGGGCCGGGGAGCTGTTTTTT.

This clonotype was counted once. This rearrangement joins TRBV10-3 to TRBJ2-6; 10 positions agree with TRBD1. This CDR3 has 17 amino acids. The J segment lost 1 base and the V segment lost 4 bases, leaving 4 bases of the junction unmatched. Germline V gene sequence: CDR1 ENHRY, CDR2 SYGVKD. Here the CDR3 reads CAISGQGATSGANVLTF. CDR3 DNA sequence: TGTGCCATCAGTGGACAGGGGGCTACTTCTGGGGCCAACGTCCTGACTTTC.

The V and J genes are TRBV20-1 and TRBJ1-1; D is unclear. V gave up 3 bases and J gave up 0 bases, with 8 bases separating them. Per germline, CDR1 DFQATT and CDR2 SNEGSKA (reference sequence). The CDR3 sequence is 13 residues long. As DNA, the CDR3 is TGCAGTGCTAGGAAGGAACTGAACACTGAAGCTTTCTTT. It yields the protein CSARKELNTEAFF.

This clonotype was detected ten times or more. This rearrangement joins TRBV27 to TRBJ1-6, with 7 bases matching TRBD1. CDR3 length equals 15 residues. V lost 5 bases and J lost 7; bases outside the gene matches: 8. Germline V lookup: CDR1 MNHEY, CDR2 SMNVEV (reference sequence). CDR3 in DNA: TGTGCCAGCAGTCCCTTACAGGGGTTGAATTCACCCCTCCACTTT. Amino acid sequence: CASSPLQGLNSPLHF.

This clonotype was observed many times. The chain uses TRBV12-3 or TRBV12-4 and TRBJ1-2; the D gene is possibly TRBD1 (5 bases). V was cut by 4 bases and J by 2 bases, with 5 bases left in between. This CDR3 contains 12 residues. For the CDR3, the DNA is TGTGCCAGCAGTTGGGACAACTATGGCTACACCTTC. Its protein is CASSWDNYGYTF.